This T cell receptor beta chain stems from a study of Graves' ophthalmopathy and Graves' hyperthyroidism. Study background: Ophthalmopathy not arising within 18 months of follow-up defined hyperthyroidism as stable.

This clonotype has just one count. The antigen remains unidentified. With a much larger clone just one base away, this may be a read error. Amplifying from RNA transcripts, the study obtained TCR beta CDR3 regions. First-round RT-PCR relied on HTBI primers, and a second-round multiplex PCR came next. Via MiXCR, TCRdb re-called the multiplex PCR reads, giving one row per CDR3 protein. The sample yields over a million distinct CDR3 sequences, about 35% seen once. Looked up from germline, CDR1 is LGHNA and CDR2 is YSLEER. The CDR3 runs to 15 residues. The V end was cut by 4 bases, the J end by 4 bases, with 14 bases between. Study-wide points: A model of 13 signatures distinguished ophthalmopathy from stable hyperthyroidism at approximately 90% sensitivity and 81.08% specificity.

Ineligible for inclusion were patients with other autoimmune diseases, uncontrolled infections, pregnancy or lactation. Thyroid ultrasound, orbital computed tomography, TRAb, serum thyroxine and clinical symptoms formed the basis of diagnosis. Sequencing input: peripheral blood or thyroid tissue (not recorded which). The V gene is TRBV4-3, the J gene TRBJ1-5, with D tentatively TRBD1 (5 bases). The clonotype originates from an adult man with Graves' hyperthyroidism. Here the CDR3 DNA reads TGCGCCAGCAGCCCAGATTCAGGGAGGAATCAGCCCCAGCATTTT. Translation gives CASSPDSGRNQPQHF.